The sequence of this T cell receptor (beta chain) was determined in a study of OX40 agonist ivuxolimab in advanced cancers. Findings of the study overall: CD8+ T cells showed, on average, more clonal expansion than CD4+ cells.

Sequenced by immunoSEQ multiplex PCR; TCRdb stores in-frame clones only, minus some. This table has about 26,000 clones, nearly 80% appearing once. This CDR3 has 19 amino acids. The junction had 13 bases not matched to a gene; V was cut back by 5 bases and J by 4 bases. CDR1 and CDR2 from the germline V gene are MNHEY and SMNVEV (reference sequence). Notes on this clone: Its target is unknown.

V usage is TRBV27 and J usage is TRBJ2-3; 15 bases map to TRBD2. This sequence originates from an adult with an advanced solid tumor such as melanoma, head and neck, liver or kidney cancer. Sequencing was performed on CD4+ or CD8+ T cells sorted from blood, taken in a trial of the OX40 agonist ivuxolimab. The CDR3 here is CASSLVGLAGGGVSDTQYF. The CDR3 DNA reads as TGTGCCAGCAGTCTAGTGGGACTAGCGGGAGGTGGGGTCTCAGATACGCAGTATTTT.